These 18 T cell receptor beta chains were sequenced from one sample in a study of OX40 agonist ivuxolimab in advanced cancers. Sequencing was performed with immunoSEQ multiplex PCR; in TCRdb, only in-frame clones are kept and a portion is missing. Here the sample spans tens of thousands of clones, 75% to 90% being singletons. The specimen comprised CD4+ or CD8+ T cells sorted from blood, sampled in a trial of the OX40 agonist ivuxolimab. These receptors came from an adult with an advanced solid tumor such as melanoma, head and neck, liver or kidney cancer.

This sequence joins TRBV5-1 and TRBJ2-1; possibly TRBD1 for D (6 bases). Germline-derived CDR1 and CDR2 are SGHRS and YFSETQ. The ends were cut back, 4 bases at V and 6 bases at J, with 14 bases in the middle. The CDR3 runs to 14 residues. The DNA of the CDR3 is TGCGCCAGCAGCCCTCCAGGGGTACGCAATGAGCAGTTCTTC. It specifies CASSPPGVRNEQFF.

The chain combines TRBV19 with TRBJ2-5; possible D gene TRBD2, 5 bases. Germline V gene data show CDR1 as LNHDA and CDR2 as SQIVND (reference sequence). V shed 2 bases and J shed 2 bases, with 9 bases lying between them. The CDR3 has 14 residues. DNA for the CDR3: TGTGCCAGTAGTATAATGACTAATCAAGAGACCCAGTACTTC. Translating it yields CASSIMTNQETQYF. The variable domain in full, with the rest retrieved from reference TRBV19 and TRBJ2-5, is DGGITQSPKYLFRKEGQNVTLSCEQNLNHDAMYWYRQDPGQGLRLIYYSQIVNDFQKGDIAEGYSVSREKKESFPLTVTSAQKNPTAFYLCASSIMTNQETQYFGPGTRLLVL.

Only a few counts were recorded for this clone. J is TRBJ2-1 and V is TRBV6-5; no definite D call. The length of the CDR3 is 14 residues. From germline, CDR1 is MNHEY and CDR2 SVGAGI. Trimming took 8 bases from V and 4 from J, leaving 15 bases between them. The CDR3 nucleotides read TGTGCCAGCGCAATCTTAGGGAATTACAATGAGCAGTTCTTC. This gives the protein CASAILGNYNEQFF.

The chain carries TRBV11-2 and TRBJ2-5, with D possibly being TRBD2 (5 bases). The CDR3 totals 16 residues. V lost 1 base and J 1 base, leaving 13 bases between the germline ends. Germline V gene lookup returns CDR1 SGHAT and CDR2 FQNNGV. CDR3 sequence reads: CASSLGGVNGQETQYF. Written as DNA, the CDR3 is TGTGCCAGCAGCTTAGGGGGAGTAAACGGCCAAGAGACCCAGTACTTC. Full variable domain (rest looked up from reference TRBV11-2 and TRBJ2-5): EAGVAQSPRYKIIEKRQSVAFWCNPISGHATLYWYQQILGQGPKLLIQFQNNGVVDDSQLPKDRFSAERLKGVDSTLKIQPAKLEDSAVYLCASSLGGVNGQETQYFGPGTRLLVL.

The V call is TRBV6-6, the J call TRBJ2-7; D may be TRBD1 (6 bases). V was trimmed by 5 bases and J by 2 bases, leaving 13 bases between them. The V gene's germline CDR1 is MNHNY and CDR2 SVGAGI (reference sequence). The CDR3 covers 14 residues. CDR3 region: CASSTQGIAYEQYF. CDR3 in DNA: TGTGCCAGCAGTACTCAGGGGATAGCCTACGAGCAGTACTTC.

The chain links TRBV28 to TRBJ1-3; TRBD1 matches 8 bases. J lost 6 bases, V lost 10 bases, and 5 bases had no gene match. CDR3 length: 12 residues. Germline CDR1 is MDHEN and CDR2 is SYDVKM. The CDR3 bases are TGTGCCACCAGGGGGCGCGTAAACACCATATATTTT. This translates into CATRGRVNTIYF.

This chain uses TRBV5-6 with TRBJ1-2, with 8 bases that match TRBD1. After removal of 7 bases from V and 4 bases from J, the junction contained 6 bases not matched to a gene. CDR3 size: 13 residues. CDR1 is SGHDT, CDR2 YYEEEE, per germline. This CDR3 is CASLGQGFYGYTF. The CDR3 nucleotides read TGTGCCAGCCTCGGACAGGGATTCTATGGCTACACCTTC. Full variable domain (outside the CDR3, taken from reference TRBV5-6 and TRBJ1-2): DAGVTQSPTHLIKTRGQQVTLRCSPKSGHDTVSWYQQALGQGPQFIFQYYEEEERQRGNFPDRFSGHQFPNYSSELNVNALLLGDSALYLCASLGQGFYGYTFGSGTRLTVV.

The chain employs TRBV5-4 and TRBJ2-6; D possibly uses TRBD1 or TRBD2 (5 bases each). Trimming pared 4 bases from V and 0 bases from J, leaving 11 bases between. Germline V gene data show CDR1 as SGHNT and CDR2 as YYREEE (reference sequence). The CDR3 contains 16 residues. In DNA, the CDR3 is TGTGCCAGCAGCCAGGGACGGATCTCTGGGGCCAACGTCCTGACTTTC. Protein sequence: CASSQGRISGANVLTF.

In DNA, the CDR3 is TGTGCCAGCAGCTCGGGGACTAACACTGAAGCTTTCTTT. It specifies CASSSGTNTEAFF. This rearrangement joins TRBV7-9 to TRBJ1-1, with a tentative D call TRBD1 (5 bases). This CDR3 spans 13 amino acids. Germline V gene data show CDR1 as SEHNR and CDR2 as FQNEAQ (reference sequence). Trimming took 4 bases from V and 2 from J, leaving 8 bases between them.

The V and J genes are TRBV28 and TRBJ2-7; 7 bases are a match to TRBD1. With 7 bases clipped from V and 3 bases from J, the junction kept 6 bases outside the gene matches. Germline lookup yields CDR1 MDHEN and CDR2 SYDVKM. The CDR3 contains 13 residues. In DNA, the CDR3 is TGTGCCAGCATAGGTCCAGGGGGCTACGAGCAGTACTTC. Amino acids: CASIGPGGYEQYF.

The genes are TRBV6-1 and TRBJ2-3; 14 positions match TRBD2. The V and J ends lost 4 bases and 2 bases, in that order; junction bases with no gene match: 11. Germline V gives CDR1 MNHNS, CDR2 SASEGT. The CDR3 runs 19 residues. The CDR3 bases are TGTGCCAGCAGTGGGGCGGTGGAGGGACTAGCGGGGGCCACAGATACGCAGTATTTT. Translating gives CASSGAVEGLAGATDTQYF.

The gene calls are TRBV7-2 and TRBJ1-1; D not certain. V dropped 5 bases and J dropped 4 bases, with 11 bases sitting between them. The CDR3 is made up of 13 amino acids. The germline V gene has CDR1 SGHTA and CDR2 FQGNSA. The CDR3 region has the DNA TGTGCCAGCAGCACAGTAGGCTTCACTGAAGCTTTCTTT. Its translation: CASSTVGFTEAFF.

This clone has just one count. The V gene is TRBV4-1, the J gene TRBJ1-1, with 9 bases aligning to TRBD1. Trimming took 4 bases from V and 4 from J; bases not matched to a gene: 4. This CDR3 has 14 amino acids. The germline gives CDR1 MGHRA, CDR2 YSYEKL. In DNA form, the CDR3 reads TGCGCCAGCAGCCCACAGGGGGCTGGCACTGAAGCTTTCTTT. It yields the protein CASSPQGAGTEAFF.

The V gene is TRBV7-2, the J gene TRBJ2-6, with D maybe TRBD1 (5 bases). V lost 5 bases, J lost 7 bases, and 15 bases lay in between. This CDR3 contains 15 residues. From germline, CDR1 is SGHTA and CDR2 FQGNSA. CDR3 DNA: TGTGCCAGCAGCCCTCAGGGCAGGGTCGCCAACGTCCTGACTTTC. This translates into CASSPQGRVANVLTF.

The chain is built from TRBV6-5 and TRBJ1-1; a weak D match, TRBD1 (5 bases). Trimming left V 0 bases short and J 5 bases short, with 10 bases between. Germline V gene sequence: CDR1 MNHEY, CDR2 SVGAGI. The CDR3 loop spans 14 amino acids. The CDR3 sequence is CASSYSRGMTEAFF. CDR3 bases: TGTGCCAGCAGTTACTCGAGGGGTATGACTGAAGCTTTCTTT.

The chain carries TRBV27 and TRBJ1-4; D is unclear. V gave up 4 bases and J gave up 7 bases, with 13 bases separating them. Germline assignment: CDR1 MNHEY and CDR2 SMNVEV (reference sequence). The CDR3 length is 14 residues. CDR3 region: CASSYSGFGEKLFF. CDR3 sequence (DNA): TGTGCCAGCAGTTATTCCGGGTTCGGTGAAAAACTGTTTTTT. Together with reference TRBV27 and TRBJ1-4, the CDR3 gives the full variable domain: EAQVTQNPRYLITVTGKKLTVTCSQNMNHEYMSWYRQDPGLGLRQIYYSMNVEVTDKGDVPEGYKVSRKEKRNFPLILESPSPNQTSLYFCASSYSGFGEKLFFGSGTQLSVL.

This clone appeared a single time. The rearrangement uses TRBV6-6 and TRBJ2-7; D remains ambiguous. CDR1 and CDR2 (germline): MNHNY, SVGAGI (reference sequence). Trimming pared 0 bases from V and 4 bases from J, leaving 10 bases between. This CDR3 contains 14 residues. The CDR3 is CASSYSTQTYEQYF. In DNA, the CDR3 is TGTGCCAGCAGTTACTCGACGCAGACATACGAGCAGTACTTC.

The chain combines TRBV11-2 with TRBJ1-2, with D unresolved. CDR3 length equals 12 residues. Trimming shortened V by 5 bases and J by 5 bases, and 9 bases separated the two germline ends. Germline CDR1 reads SGHAT; CDR2 reads FQNNGV. The CDR3 DNA reads as TGTGCCAGCAGCGCGCTCGTGTATGGCTACACCTTC. Amino acid sequence: CASSALVYGYTF.